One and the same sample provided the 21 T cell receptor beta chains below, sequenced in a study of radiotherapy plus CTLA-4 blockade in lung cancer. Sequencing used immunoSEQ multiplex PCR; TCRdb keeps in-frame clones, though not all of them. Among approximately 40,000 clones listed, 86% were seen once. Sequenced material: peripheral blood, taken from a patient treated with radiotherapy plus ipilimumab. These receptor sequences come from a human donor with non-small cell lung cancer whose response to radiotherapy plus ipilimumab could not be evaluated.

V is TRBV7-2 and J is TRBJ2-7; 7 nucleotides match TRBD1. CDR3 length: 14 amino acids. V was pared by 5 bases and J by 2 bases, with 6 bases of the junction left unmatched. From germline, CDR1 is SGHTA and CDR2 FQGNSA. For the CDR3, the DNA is TGTGCCAGCAGCCACACCGGGACAGCCTACGAGCAGTACTTC. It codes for CASSHTGTAYEQYF.

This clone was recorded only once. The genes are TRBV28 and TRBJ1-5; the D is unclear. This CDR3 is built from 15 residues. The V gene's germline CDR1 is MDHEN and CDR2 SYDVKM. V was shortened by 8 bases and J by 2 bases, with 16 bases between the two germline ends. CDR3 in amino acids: CASRPRGQGNQPQHF. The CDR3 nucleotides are TGTGCCAGCCGACCCCGTGGGCAGGGCAATCAGCCCCAGCATTTT.

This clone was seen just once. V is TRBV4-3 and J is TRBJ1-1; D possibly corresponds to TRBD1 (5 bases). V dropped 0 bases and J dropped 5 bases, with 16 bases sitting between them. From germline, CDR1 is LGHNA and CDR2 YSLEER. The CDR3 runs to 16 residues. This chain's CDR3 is CASSQDLGSGGTEAFF. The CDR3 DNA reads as TGCGCCAGCAGCCAAGATCTGGGCAGCGGGGGGACTGAAGCTTTCTTT.

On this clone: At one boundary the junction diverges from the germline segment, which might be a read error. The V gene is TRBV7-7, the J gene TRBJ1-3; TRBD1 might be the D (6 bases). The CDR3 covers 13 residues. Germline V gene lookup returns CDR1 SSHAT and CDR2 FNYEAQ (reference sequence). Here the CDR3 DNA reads TGTGCTAGCAGCCCCGGACAGGGAAACACCATATATTTT. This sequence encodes CASSPGQGNTIYF.

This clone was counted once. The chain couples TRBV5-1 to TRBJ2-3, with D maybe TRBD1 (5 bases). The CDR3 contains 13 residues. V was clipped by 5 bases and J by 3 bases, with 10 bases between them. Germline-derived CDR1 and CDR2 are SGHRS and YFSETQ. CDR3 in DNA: TGCGCCAGCAGAGAGACAGTTACAGATACGCAGTATTTT. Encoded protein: CASRETVTDTQYF.

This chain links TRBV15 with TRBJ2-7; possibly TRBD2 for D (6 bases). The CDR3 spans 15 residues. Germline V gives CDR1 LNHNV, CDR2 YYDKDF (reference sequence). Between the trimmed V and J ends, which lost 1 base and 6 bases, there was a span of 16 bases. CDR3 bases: TGTGCCACCAGCAGAGGCTGGGGGGAAAACGGCGAGCAGTACTTC. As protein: CATSRGWGENGEQYF.

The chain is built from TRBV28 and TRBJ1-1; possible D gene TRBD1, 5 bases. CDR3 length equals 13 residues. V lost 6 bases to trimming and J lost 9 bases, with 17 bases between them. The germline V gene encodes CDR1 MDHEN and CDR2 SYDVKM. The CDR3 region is CASRPPGQSKAFF. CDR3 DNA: TGTGCCAGCAGGCCCCCTGGACAAAGTAAAGCTTTCTTT.

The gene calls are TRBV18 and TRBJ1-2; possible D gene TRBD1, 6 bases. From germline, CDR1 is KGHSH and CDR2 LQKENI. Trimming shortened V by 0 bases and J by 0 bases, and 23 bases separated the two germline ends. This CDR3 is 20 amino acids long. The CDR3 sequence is CASSPPVRGAVTSTNYGYTF. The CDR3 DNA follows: TGTGCCAGCTCACCACCCGTCAGGGGCGCAGTGACATCGACTAACTATGGCTACACCTTC.

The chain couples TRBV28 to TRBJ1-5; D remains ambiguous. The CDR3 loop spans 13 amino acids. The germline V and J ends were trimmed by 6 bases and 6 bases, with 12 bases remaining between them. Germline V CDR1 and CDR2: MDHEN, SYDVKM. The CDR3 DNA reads TGTGCCAGCAGCCCCGGGGTGGGTCAGCCCCAGCATTTT. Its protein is CASSPGVGQPQHF.

This CDR3 reads CASSPEGVGGGLFF. CDR3 DNA: TGTGCCAGCAGCCCCGAAGGGGTGGGGGGGGGACTGTTTTTT. V is TRBV7-8 and J is TRBJ1-4, with D possibly being TRBD1 (5 bases). Germline lookup yields CDR1 SGHVS and CDR2 FQNEAQ. V dropped 5 bases and J dropped 13 bases, with 20 bases sitting between them. The CDR3 runs to 14 residues.

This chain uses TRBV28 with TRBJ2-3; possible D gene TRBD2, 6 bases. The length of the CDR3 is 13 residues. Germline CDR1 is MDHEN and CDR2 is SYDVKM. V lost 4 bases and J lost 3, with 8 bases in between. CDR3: CASSSRGTDTQYF. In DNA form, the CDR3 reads TGTGCCAGCAGTTCCCGGGGGACAGATACGCAGTATTTT.

The CDR3 protein is CASSRPGETQYF. The CDR3 nucleotides are TGTGCCAGCTCCAGACCGGGGGAGACCCAGTACTTC. The rearrangement uses TRBV18 and TRBJ2-5; maybe TRBD2 (5 bases). The CDR3 spans 12 residues. Trimming left V 6 bases short and J 5 bases short, with 10 bases between. The germline V gene has CDR1 KGHSH and CDR2 LQKENI.

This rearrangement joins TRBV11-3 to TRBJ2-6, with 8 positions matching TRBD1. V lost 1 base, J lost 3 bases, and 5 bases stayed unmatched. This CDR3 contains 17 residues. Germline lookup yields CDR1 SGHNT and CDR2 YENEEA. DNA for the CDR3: TGTGCCAGCAGCTTAGGTGCAGGGGGCAGTGGGGCCAACGTCCTGACTTTC. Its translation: CASSLGAGGSGANVLTF.

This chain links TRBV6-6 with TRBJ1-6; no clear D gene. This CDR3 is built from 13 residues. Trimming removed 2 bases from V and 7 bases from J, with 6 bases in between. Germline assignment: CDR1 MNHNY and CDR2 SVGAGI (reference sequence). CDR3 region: CASSYGQNSPLHF. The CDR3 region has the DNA TGTGCCAGCAGTTACGGGCAAAATTCACCCCTCCACTTT.

The CDR3 protein is CASSEASWAANEKLFF. DNA for the CDR3: TGTGCCAGCAGTGAGGCCTCGTGGGCCGCGAATGAAAAACTGTTTTTT. This chain uses TRBV2 with TRBJ1-4; no reliable D call. In germline, CDR1 is SNHLY, CDR2 FYNNEI. This CDR3 has 16 amino acids. V gave up 3 bases and J gave up 5 bases, with 16 bases separating them.

The CDR3 loop reads CASSKFGRVQETQYF. The CDR3 DNA sequence: TGTGCCAGCAGTAAATTCGGGAGGGTCCAAGAGACCCAGTACTTC. The genes are TRBV9 and TRBJ2-5, with 8 positions matching TRBD2. CDR1 and CDR2 from the germline V gene are SGDLS and YYNGEE. The CDR3 is made up of 15 amino acids. V lost 5 bases to trimming and J lost 1 base; unmatched junction nucleotides: 7. Variable domain in full (rest from reference TRBV9 and TRBJ2-5): DSGVTQTPKHLITATGQRVTLRCSPRSGDLSVYWYQQSLDQGLQFLIQYYNGEERAKGNILERFSAQQFPDLHSELNLSSLELGDSALYFCASSKFGRVQETQYFGPGTRLLVL.

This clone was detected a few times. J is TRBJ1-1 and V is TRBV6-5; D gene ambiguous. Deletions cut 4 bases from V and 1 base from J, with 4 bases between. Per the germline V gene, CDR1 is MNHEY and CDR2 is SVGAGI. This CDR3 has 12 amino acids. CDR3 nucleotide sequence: TGTGCCAGCAGTTTTAGGAACACTGAAGCTTTCTTT. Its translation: CASSFRNTEAFF.

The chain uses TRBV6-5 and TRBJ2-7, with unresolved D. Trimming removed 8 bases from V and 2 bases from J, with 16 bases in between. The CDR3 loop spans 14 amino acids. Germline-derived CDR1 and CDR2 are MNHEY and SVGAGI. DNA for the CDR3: TGTGCCAGCCATACCAGAAACAGCCCCTACGAGCAGTACTTC. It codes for CASHTRNSPYEQYF.

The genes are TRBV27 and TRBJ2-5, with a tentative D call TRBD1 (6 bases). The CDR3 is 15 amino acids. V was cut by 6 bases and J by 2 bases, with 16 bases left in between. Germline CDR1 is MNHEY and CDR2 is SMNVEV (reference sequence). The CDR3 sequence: CASRVETGRQETQYF. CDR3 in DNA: TGTGCCAGCAGGGTAGAGACAGGTCGACAAGAGACCCAGTACTTC.

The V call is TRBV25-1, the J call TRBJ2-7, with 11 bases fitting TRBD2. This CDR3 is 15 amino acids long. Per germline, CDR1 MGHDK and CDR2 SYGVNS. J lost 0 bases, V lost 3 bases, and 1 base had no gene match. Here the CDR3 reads CASSDTSGGSYEQYF. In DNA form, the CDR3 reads TGTGCCAGCAGTGATACTAGCGGGGGCTCCTACGAGCAGTACTTC.

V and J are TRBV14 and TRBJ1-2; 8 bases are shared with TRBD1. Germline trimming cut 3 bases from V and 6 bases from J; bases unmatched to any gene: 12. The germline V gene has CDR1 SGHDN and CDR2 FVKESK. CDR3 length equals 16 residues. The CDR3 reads CASSQAGTGVRDGYTF. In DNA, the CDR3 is TGTGCCAGCAGCCAGGCCGGGACAGGTGTCCGGGATGGCTACACCTTC.